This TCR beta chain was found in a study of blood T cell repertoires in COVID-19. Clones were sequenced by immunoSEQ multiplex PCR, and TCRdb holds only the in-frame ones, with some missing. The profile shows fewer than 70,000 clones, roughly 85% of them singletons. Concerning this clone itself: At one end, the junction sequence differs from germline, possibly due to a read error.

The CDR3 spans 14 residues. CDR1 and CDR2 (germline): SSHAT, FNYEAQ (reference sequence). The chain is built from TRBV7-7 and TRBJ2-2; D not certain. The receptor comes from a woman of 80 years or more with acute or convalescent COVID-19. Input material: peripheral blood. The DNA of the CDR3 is TGTGCTAGCAGCTTAGTCGGGTTAGCCGGGGAGCTGTTTTTT. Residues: CASSLVGLAGELFF. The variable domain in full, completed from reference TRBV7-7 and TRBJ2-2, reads GAGVSQSPRYKVTKRGQDVTLRCDPISSHATLYWYQQALGQGPEFLTYFNYEAQPDKSGLPSDRFSAERPEGSISTLTIQRTEQRDSAMYRCASSLVGLAGELFFGEGSRLTVL.